This T cell receptor beta chain originates from a study of shared clonotypes between healthy human individuals. Trimming took 5 bases from V and 2 from J; bases not matched to a gene: 2. Germline CDR1 and CDR2: SEHNR and FQNEAQ (reference sequence). The CDR3 contains 14 residues. CD8 cells regarded as naive lacked CD45RO, were positively chosen for CCR7, and omitted terminally differentiated effector memory CD45RA+ cells. Among the donors, all were Caucasian adults who lived in Nashville, Tennessee. Study-level results: Sampling used blood alone; tissue repertoires probably differ.

As for this clone: Its cognate antigen is unknown.

The method was immunoSEQ multiplex PCR; TCRdb's version includes in-frame clones alone and lacks a portion of them. This table holds about 580,000 clones, roughly 98% found once. Input material: naive CD8+ T cells sorted from blood. The sequence derives from a man aged 30-40 years in good health. V is TRBV7-9 and J is TRBJ2-7; 11 nucleotides match TRBD1. CDR3 loop: CASSGTGGPYEQYF. CDR3 sequence (DNA): TGTGCCAGCAGCGGGACAGGGGGTCCCTACGAGCAGTACTTC.